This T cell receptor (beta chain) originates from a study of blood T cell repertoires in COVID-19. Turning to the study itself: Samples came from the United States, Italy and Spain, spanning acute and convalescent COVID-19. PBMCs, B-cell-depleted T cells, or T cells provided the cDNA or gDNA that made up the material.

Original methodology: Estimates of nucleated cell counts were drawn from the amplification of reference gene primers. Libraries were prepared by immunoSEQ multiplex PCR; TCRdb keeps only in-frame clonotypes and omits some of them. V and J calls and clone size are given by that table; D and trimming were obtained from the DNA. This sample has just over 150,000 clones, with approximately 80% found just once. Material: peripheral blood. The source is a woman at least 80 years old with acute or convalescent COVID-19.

The CDR3 sequence is CASSPSGGSYNEQFF. CDR3 coding DNA: TGTGCCAGCAGCCCTAGCGGGGGTTCCTACAATGAGCAGTTCTTC. V and J are TRBV11-2 and TRBJ2-1; 10 bases agree with TRBD2. J lost 1 base, V lost 5 bases, and 2 bases had no gene match. Germline CDR1 SGHAT, CDR2 FQNNGV. The CDR3 is 15 residues long.